This TCR beta chain comes out of a study of vaccination and CD4 T cells after COVID-19. Turning to the study itself: Two-dose vaccination with either BNT162b2 or mRNA-1273 was given to participants. Some control cultures received a CEFX pool, which served as the positive control. Others received an HIV-1 Nef pool or no peptide.

Germline loops: CDR1 DFQATT, CDR2 SNEGSKA (reference sequence). This CDR3 has 14 amino acids. Trimming at V came to 4 bases and at J to 3 bases, leaving 8 bases not matched to a gene. The Oncomine TCR Beta short-read assay sequenced DNA from cultured CD4+ T cells. From the PCR reads, TCRdb called clonotypes with MiXCR, one entry per CDR3 protein. Found here are some 10,000 distinct CDR3 sequences, about three fifths of them singletons; the top ten hold roughly 12%. Treatment here: 10-day PBMC culture with coronavirus spike peptide pools or control peptides (ViraFEST assay). Researchers reported culturing 2 million or so PBMCs per well with roughly 10 IU/ml IL-2 and about 9 ug/ml peptide pools. To note about this clonotype: The antigen is not known.

Sample: cultured CD4+ T cells from blood, taken after SARS-CoV-2 vaccination. This sequence joins TRBV20-1 and TRBJ2-7, with 8 positions matching TRBD1. The clonotype originates from a human donor with COVID-19. DNA for the CDR3: TGCAGTGCTACTTTCGGACAGGGAAACTACGAGCAGTACTTC. Amino acid sequence: CSATFGQGNYEQYF.